What follows is one T cell receptor beta chain and its context. This sample is part of a study of T cells in tumors after PD-1 blockade. At the level of the study: Blood samples averaged around 110,000 templates (range roughly 24,000-280,000) and 36,000 or so unique clonotypes.

The assay was immunoSEQ multiplex PCR, and TCRdb's table has in-frame clones only and misses some. The data show 60,000 to 65,000 clones, with less than 85% seen just once and about 4.5% held by the top ten. The V end was cut by 6 bases, the J end by 5 bases, with 6 bases between. The CDR3 is 11 amino acids. CDR1 is LGHDT, CDR2 YNNKEL, per germline (reference sequence). The chain recombines TRBV3-1 (or the pseudogene TRBV3-2) with TRBJ2-3; the D is unclear. The material sequenced was PBMCs, taken after anti-PD-1 treatment. This sequence originates from a human donor with basal cell carcinoma. The CDR3 protein is CASRVGDTQYF. The CDR3 nucleotides read TGTGCCAGCAGGGTGGGAGATACGCAGTATTTT.